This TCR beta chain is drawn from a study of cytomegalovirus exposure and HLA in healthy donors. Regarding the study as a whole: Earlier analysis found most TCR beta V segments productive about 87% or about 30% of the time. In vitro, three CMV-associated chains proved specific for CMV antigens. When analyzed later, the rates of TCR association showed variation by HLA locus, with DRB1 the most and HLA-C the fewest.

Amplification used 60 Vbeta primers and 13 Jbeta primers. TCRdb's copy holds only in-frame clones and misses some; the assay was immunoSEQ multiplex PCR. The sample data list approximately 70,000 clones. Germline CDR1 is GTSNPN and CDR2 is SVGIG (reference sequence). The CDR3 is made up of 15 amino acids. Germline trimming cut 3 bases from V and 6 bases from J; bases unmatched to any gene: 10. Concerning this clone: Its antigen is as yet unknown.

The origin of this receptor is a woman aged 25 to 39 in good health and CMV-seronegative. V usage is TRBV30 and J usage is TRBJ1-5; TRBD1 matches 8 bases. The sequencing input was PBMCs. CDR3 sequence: CAWRQAGGAGQPQHF. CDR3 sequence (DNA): TGTGCCTGGAGGCAAGCAGGGGGCGCGGGTCAGCCCCAGCATTTT.